This T cell receptor (beta chain) was captured by sequencing in a study of regulatory dendritic cells for organ transplantation (dated by TCRdb to 2016 to 2017). Background on the whole study: To make regulatory dendritic cells, monocytes were cultured with vitamin D3 on days 0 and 4, plus IL-10 on day 4. On day 6, LPS was added to the DC cultures so that the response of the DCs to a potent maturation-inducing agent could be evaluated. Sorted naive and memory CD4+ and CD8+ T cells had their TCRbeta repertoires sequenced both before and after allostimulation with either regulatory or mature dendritic cells.

For this clone: Its antigen is unknown. The sample holds no much larger clone one base away, and base qualities are not on file.

Sorted T cell subsets were CFSE-labeled and co-cultured for roughly 5 days with allogeneic regulatory or mature dendritic cells at a 1:10 DC:T ratio. FACS was used to sort CD4+ or CD8+ cells into naive T cells, defined as CD45RA+, and memory T cells, defined as CD45RO+. The T cells used for TCR sequencing were obtained from two healthy control subjects. Genomic DNA was extracted with the Qiagen DNeasy Blood & Tissue Kit. Multiplexed two-step PCR with Vbeta-specific forward primers and Jbeta-specific reverse primers was used to amplify TCRbeta CDR3 regions. Through the immunoSEQ service, TCRbeta libraries were sequenced on an Illumina instrument. On the authors' methods: V, D and J genes were assigned using IMGT annotation, and counts were corrected for multiplex PCR bias using synthetic CDR3 analogues. Repertoire clonality was computed in the immunoSEQ Analyzer as one minus normalized Shannon entropy. Whether a clone counted as expanded was decided by Fisher's exact test with Benjamini-Hochberg false discovery rate control and a two-tailed cutoff of P<0.01. The table comes from immuneACCESS by way of TCRdb, which keeps in-frame sequences with V and J called. Part of the clones is missing from these tables; in studies checked, under half for an unresolved V gene and the rest for unknown reasons. V, J and clone size derive from that table, while D and trimming were established from the DNA sequence. The sample yields approximately 12,000 clones; 75% to 80% were counted once. The ten top clones hold roughly 0.98% of the sample.

From its cysteine to its phenylalanine, the CDR3 spans 13 amino acids. Only the CDR3 DNA is retained, 39 bases long and in frame from the first base. V is cut by 6 bases and J by 0 bases, and the space between the germline ends is 9 bases. CDR1 and CDR2 were assigned from the germline V gene as MNHEY and SVGAGI. General study outcomes and caveats: In both subjects, allostimulation led to expansion of memory CD8+ clones, although regulatory dendritic cells appeared to cause more limited expansion than mature dendritic cells did. Sequencing was done in only a couple of subjects, and the authors reported considerable heterogeneity between individuals in the alloreactive memory CD8+ T cell pool. Naive CD4+ and CD8+ T cells showed highly diverse repertoires, whereas memory cells were less diverse and memory CD8+ cells were the most oligoclonal. Among the resting subsets, the most alloreactive TCR clonotypes were found in memory CD8+ T cells.

This receptor was identified in a human donor in good health. Sequencing was carried out using naive CD8+ T cells from blood cultured with regulatory dendritic cells. The sample's cell subset or site label is to be understood as: CD45RA+ naive T cells. The chain is made from TRBV6-5 and TRBJ2-7; matching of 5 bases hints at TRBD1 as the D gene. The CDR3 protein sequence reads: CASRMTASYEQYF. The bases are TGTGCCAGCAGGATGACAGCCTCCTACGAGCAGTACTTC.